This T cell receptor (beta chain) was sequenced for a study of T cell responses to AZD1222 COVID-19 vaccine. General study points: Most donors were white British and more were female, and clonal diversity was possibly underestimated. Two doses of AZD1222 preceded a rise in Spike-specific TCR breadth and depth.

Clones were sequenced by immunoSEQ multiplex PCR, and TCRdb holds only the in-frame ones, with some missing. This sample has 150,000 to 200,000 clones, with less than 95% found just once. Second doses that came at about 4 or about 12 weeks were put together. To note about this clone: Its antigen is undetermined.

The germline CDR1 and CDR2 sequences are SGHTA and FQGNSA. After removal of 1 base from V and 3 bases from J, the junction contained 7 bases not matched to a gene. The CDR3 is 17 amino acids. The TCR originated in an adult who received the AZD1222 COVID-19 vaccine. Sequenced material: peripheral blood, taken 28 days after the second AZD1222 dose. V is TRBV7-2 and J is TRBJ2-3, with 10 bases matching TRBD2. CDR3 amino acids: CASSLDSGRPWTDTQYF. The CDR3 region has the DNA TGTGCCAGCAGCTTAGATAGCGGGAGGCCGTGGACAGATACGCAGTATTTT.